A selection of T cell receptor beta chains follows, all from one sample in a study of beta chain features in type 1 diabetes. Method: immunoSEQ multiplex PCR; TCRdb's copy keeps in-frame clones and lacks some. The sample gives fewer than 650,000 clones, 15% to 17% of which show up once; approximately 0.099% is in the top ten. Sequenced material: naive CD4+ T cells from blood. These receptors came from a man in his late teens or twenties in good health. Both conserved end residues are part of each CDR3. Fields, in order: V gene, clone size, J gene, D gene, CDR3 protein, CDR3 DNA. D genes are given only for firm matches. Expanded clones are given a class, and other clones once, few, many or no size at all.

TRBV4-2,NA,TRBJ2-7,NA,CASSPIVDYEQYF,TGTGCCAGCAGTCCTATAGTAGACTACGAGCAGTACTTC
TRBV11-2,NA,TRBJ1-3,NA,CASSLGGNTIYF,TGTGCCAGCAGCCTGGGTGGAAACACCATATATTTT
TRBV29-1,NA,TRBJ1-1,NA,CSVKSPWGSEAFF,TGCAGCGTTAAATCTCCATGGGGCTCTGAAGCTTTCTTT
TRBV28,few,TRBJ2-1,TRBD2,CASSLKGLGQFF,TGTGCCAGCAGTTTAAAGGGACTAGGGCAGTTCTTC
TRBV28,NA,TRBJ2-7,TRBD2,CASSLPGLAGSYEQYF,TGTGCCAGCAGTCTTCCCGGACTAGCGGGAAGCTACGAGCAGTACTTC
TRBV7-9,few,TRBJ1-2,TRBD1,CASSTGTGMRGYTF,TGTGCCAGCAGCACCGGGACAGGCATGAGAGGCTACACCTTC
TRBV5-4,NA,TRBJ2-7,TRBD1,CASSKQGAGYEQYF,TGTGCCAGCAGCAAACAGGGGGCGGGCTACGAGCAGTACTTC
TRBV7-7,few,TRBJ2-6,NA,CASSLGGALGANVLTF,TGTGCCAGCAGCTTAGGGGGGGCGCTTGGGGCCAACGTCCTGACTTTC
TRBV13,NA,TRBJ1-4,NA,CASSLVWQGTEKLFF,TGTGCCAGCAGCCTGGTGTGGCAGGGGACTGAAAAACTGTTTTTT
TRBV6-1,NA,TRBJ2-5,TRBD1,CASSRRDREQETQYF,TGTGCCAGCAGCCGCCGGGACAGGGAACAAGAGACCCAGTACTTC
TRBV7-3,NA,TRBJ2-5,NA,CASSLGRTETQYF,TGTGCCAGCAGCTTAGGTCGCACGGAGACCCAGTACTTC
TRBV28,NA,TRBJ2-5,TRBD2,CASSASGLPGGTQYF,TGTGCCAGCAGTGCCTCGGGACTCCCGGGGGGGACCCAGTACTTC
TRBV7-9,many,TRBJ2-1,NA,CASTVGTRDNEQFF,TGTGCCAGCACGGTCGGGACGCGGGACAATGAGCAGTTCTTC
TRBV29-1,NA,TRBJ1-4,NA,CSAHFNEKLFF,TGCAGCGCCCACTTTAATGAAAAACTGTTTTTT
TRBV29-1,few,TRBJ2-7,NA,CSVEDGGKEQYF,TGCAGCGTTGAAGATGGAGGGAAAGAGCAGTACTTC
TRBV9,few,TRBJ2-5,TRBD2,CASSVGLAGTQETQYF,TGTGCCAGCAGCGTAGGGCTAGCGGGCACCCAAGAGACCCAGTACTTC
TRBV10-3,NA,TRBJ1-1,TRBD1,CAIRDRDRGMNTEAFF,TGTGCCATCAGGGATCGGGACAGGGGAATGAACACTGAAGCTTTCTTT
TRBV20-1,NA,TRBJ1-2,NA,CRDGRDGYTF,TGCAGAGACGGACGGGATGGCTACACCTTC
TRBV30,NA,TRBJ1-4,TRBD1,CASRGGTGGEKLFF,TGTGCCTCGAGGGGCGGGACAGGGGGCGAAAAACTGTTTTTT
TRBV27,once,TRBJ2-2,TRBD2,CASSLPSGGAPGELFF,TGTGCCAGCAGTTTACCTAGCGGGGGGGCCCCCGGGGAGCTGTTTTTT
TRBV7-9,NA,TRBJ2-2,NA,CASSPRGRTNTGELFF,TGTGCCAGCAGCCCCAGGGGCAGAACGAACACCGGGGAGCTGTTTTTT
TRBV4-1,few,TRBJ2-3,NA,CATLGLGTDTQYF,TGCGCCACCTTAGGGTTGGGCACAGATACGCAGTATTTT
TRBV28,NA,TRBJ2-3,NA,CASSSAEGRIGTDTQYF,TGTGCCAGCAGCAGCGCTGAAGGGCGGATTGGCACAGATACGCAGTATTTT
TRBV10-3,few,TRBJ2-1,TRBD2,CAISPIKASGGGRSNEQFF,TGTGCCATCAGTCCGATAAAGGCTAGCGGGGGAGGTCGTTCCAATGAGCAGTTCTTC
TRBV7-2,few,TRBJ1-3,NA,CASSSGVVGNTIYF,TGTGCCAGCAGCTCAGGGGTAGTTGGAAACACCATATATTTT
TRBV5-4,few,TRBJ2-1,TRBD2,CASSVSGGSSYNEQFF,TGTGCCAGCAGCGTTTCCGGGGGGAGCTCCTACAATGAGCAGTTCTTC
TRBV7-3,NA,TRBJ2-7,NA,CASSLGFRGEQYF,TGTGCCAGCAGCTTAGGCTTCCGGGGGGAGCAGTACTTC
TRBV7-2,few,TRBJ2-5,NA,CASSLDRFRETQYF,TGTGCCAGCAGCTTAGACAGATTCAGGGAGACCCAGTACTTC
TRBV4-2,few,TRBJ1-5,NA,CASSRPGAEPQHF,TGTGCCAGCAGCCGTCCAGGAGCGGAGCCCCAGCATTTT
TRBV7-9,NA,TRBJ2-3,NA,CASSLVTGRLGDTQYF,TGTGCCAGCAGCTTAGTTACAGGGCGACTAGGGGATACGCAGTATTTT
TRBV7-2,NA,TRBJ2-1,NA,CASSLGRLGGNEQFF,TGTGCCAGCAGCTTAGGGAGACTAGGAGGCAATGAGCAGTTCTTC
TRBV9,NA,TRBJ2-3,NA,CASSSHRVLRDTQYF,TGTGCCAGCAGCTCACACAGGGTCCTCCGGGATACGCAGTATTTT
TRBV6-5,few,TRBJ1-2,NA,CASSTPLWDYGYTF,TGTGCCAGCAGTACTCCCTTGTGGGACTATGGCTACACCTTC
TRBV15,NA,TRBJ2-7,TRBD1,CATSRDSTYEQYF,TGTGCCACCAGTCGGGACAGCACCTACGAGCAGTACTTC
TRBV5-1,few,TRBJ2-1,TRBD2,CASRGTRSDNEQFF,TGCGCCAGCAGGGGGACTAGGAGCGACAATGAGCAGTTCTTC
TRBV4-1,few,TRBJ1-1,NA,CASSNRELGDTEAFF,TGCGCCAGCAGCAACCGGGAGCTGGGGGACACTGAAGCTTTCTTT
TRBV6-5,NA,TRBJ2-1,NA,CAITPGSYNEQFF,TGTGCCATCACTCCGGGAAGCTACAATGAGCAGTTCTTC
TRBV13,few,TRBJ2-3,TRBD1,CASSVQGQPYTDTQYF,TGTGCCAGCAGCGTACAGGGACAGCCCTACACAGATACGCAGTATTTT
TRBV4-3,once,TRBJ2-1,NA,CASSQLDGQGYNEQFF,TGCGCCAGCAGCCAGCTCGATGGACAAGGATACAATGAGCAGTTCTTC
TRBV5-4,NA,TRBJ1-1,NA,CASSLGDRQMNTEAFF,TGTGCCAGCAGCTTGGGGGATCGCCAGATGAACACTGAAGCTTTCTTT
TRBV5-4,NA,TRBJ2-7,TRBD1,CASSLAGGESYEQYF,TGTGCCAGCAGCTTGGCAGGGGGCGAGTCCTACGAGCAGTACTTC